The clone carrying this T cell receptor beta chain was detected only a few times. Its antigen is still unknown. This sample was taken from a study of T cells in Graves' hyperthyroidism and ophthalmopathy. About the study: Before any treatment, at initial diagnosis, peripheral blood was collected.

Deletions cut 1 base from V and 8 bases from J, with 20 bases between. Germline V gene data show CDR1 as DFQATT and CDR2 as SNEGSKA (reference sequence). The CDR3 sequence is 15 residues long. Study-wide findings and caveats: Model-based prediction identified ophthalmopathy a median roughly six months prior to its onset.

Reasons for excluding patients were uncontrolled infection, other autoimmune disease, pregnancy or lactation. Researchers took RNA transcripts and amplified the TCR beta CDR3 regions from them. When the TCR CDR3 underwent first-round RT-PCR, the HTBI primer set was used. MiXCR, applied by TCRdb to the multiplex PCR reads, yields one record per CDR3 protein. The repertoire consists of under 450,000 distinct CDR3 sequences, with approximately 14% occurring once and the leading ten covering 13% to 15%. V and J are TRBV20-1 and TRBJ1-2; D might be TRBD1 (5 bases). The sample comprised blood. The TCR originated in a woman in her late teens or twenties with Graves' hyperthyroidism. The CDR3 region has the DNA TGCAGTGCTAGAGTTACCAGGGTAGGGGAATTGGGCTACACCTTC. Protein product: CSARVTRVGELGYTF.